The clone carrying this T cell receptor (beta chain) was counted a few times. The entry originates in a study of identical twins. From the 5' RACE reads, TCRdb called clonotypes with MiXCR, one entry per CDR3 protein. Found here are about 520,000 distinct CDR3 sequences, around 20% of them singletons; the top ten hold approximately 0.95%. CDR1 and CDR2 (germline): DFQATT, SNEGSKA (reference sequence). With V trimmed by 4 bases and J by 2 bases, 3 bases remained unmatched. The CDR3 contains 13 residues. The same specimen was also included in a second study, on T cells expressing NK-cell markers.

The rearrangement links TRBV20-1 to TRBJ2-7; 9 bases match TRBD1. This clonotype was obtained from a young woman in good health. Specimen: CD4+ T cells sorted from blood. In DNA, the CDR3 is TGCAGTGCTAAAGGGACAGGGACCTACGAGCAGTACTTC. Its translation: CSAKGTGTYEQYF.